The source of this T cell receptor beta chain is a study of T cell changes during pregnancy in multiple sclerosis. Sequencing used immunoSEQ multiplex PCR; TCRdb keeps in-frame clones, though not all of them. The sample consists of under 50,000 clones, approximately 94% of them appearing once. V was pared by 0 bases and J by 4 bases, with 12 bases between. This CDR3 contains 16 residues. Germline V CDR1 and CDR2: MGHRA, YSYEKL. This clonotype originated in a female donor with multiple sclerosis, enrolled in a pregnancy study. The sequencing here drew on CD8+ T cells from peripheral blood mononuclear cells, taken in the first trimester of pregnancy. This chain links TRBV4-1 with TRBJ2-2, with D tentatively TRBD1 (6 bases). CDR3 protein: CASSQDGTRGTGELFF. CDR3 bases: TGCGCCAGCAGCCAAGACGGGACCAGGGGCACCGGGGAGCTGTTTTTT.